The clone carrying this TCR beta chain appeared a few times. Its cognate antigen is unknown. This specimen belongs to a study of spatial heterogeneity in lung cancer. On the study more broadly: Raw reads showed each unique TCR and UMI combination turning up more than ten times on average.

The time point denotes: sample taken at primary tumor resection. The library protocol tagged each TCR cDNA with a unique molecular identifier. TCRdb reanalysed the 5' RACE reads using MiXCR and keeps one entry per CDR3 protein. The repertoire holds 5,500 to 7,500 distinct CDR3 sequences, with around 13% as singletons. CDR3 length equals 17 residues. The germline V gene encodes CDR1 SGHRS and CDR2 YFSETQ. V was pared by 2 bases and J by 2 bases, with 11 bases of the junction left unmatched. Study conclusions and caveats: For expanded intratumoral alpha and beta TCRs, counts tracked tumor mutation counts. When ubiquitous and regional expanded TCRs were counted, their numbers tracked ubiquitous and regional nonsynonymous mutations, respectively.

The material sequenced was lung tumor tissue, taken at surgery. This clonotype was sampled from a male donor with early-stage non-small cell lung cancer. This chain connects TRBV5-1 to TRBJ2-3; 7 nucleotides match TRBD2. The CDR3 sequence is CASSLSPLAGATDTQYF. The CDR3 nucleotides are TGCGCCAGCAGCTTATCACCTTTGGCGGGAGCCACAGATACGCAGTATTTT. Full variable domain (rest looked up from reference TRBV5-1 and TRBJ2-3): KAGVTQTPRYLIKTRGQQVTLSCSPISGHRSVSWYQQTPGQGLQFLFEYFSETQRNKGNFPGRFSGRQFSNSRSEMNVSTLELGDSALYLCASSLSPLAGATDTQYFGPGTRLTVL.